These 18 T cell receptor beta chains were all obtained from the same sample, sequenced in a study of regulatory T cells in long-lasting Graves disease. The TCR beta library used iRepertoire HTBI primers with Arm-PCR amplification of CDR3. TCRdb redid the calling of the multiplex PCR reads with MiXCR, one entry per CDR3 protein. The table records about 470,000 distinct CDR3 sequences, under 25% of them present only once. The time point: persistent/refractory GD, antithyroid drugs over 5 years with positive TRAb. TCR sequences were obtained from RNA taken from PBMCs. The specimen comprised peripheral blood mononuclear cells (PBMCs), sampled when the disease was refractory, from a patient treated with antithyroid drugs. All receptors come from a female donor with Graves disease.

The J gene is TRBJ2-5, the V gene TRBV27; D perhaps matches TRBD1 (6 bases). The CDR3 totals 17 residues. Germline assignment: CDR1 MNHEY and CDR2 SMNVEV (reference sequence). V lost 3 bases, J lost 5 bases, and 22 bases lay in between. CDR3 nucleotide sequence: TGTGCCAGCAGTTTTGGGGTTGCCGGGACAAAGCCGGAGACCCAGTACTTC. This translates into CASSFGVAGTKPETQYF.

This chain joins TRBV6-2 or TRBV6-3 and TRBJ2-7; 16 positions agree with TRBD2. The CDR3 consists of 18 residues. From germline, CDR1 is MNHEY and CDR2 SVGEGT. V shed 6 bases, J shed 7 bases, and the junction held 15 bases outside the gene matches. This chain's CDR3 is CASSPGTSGRGPGGEQYF. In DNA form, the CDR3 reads TGTGCCAGCAGCCCCGGGACTAGCGGGAGGGGGCCAGGGGGGGAGCAGTACTTC.

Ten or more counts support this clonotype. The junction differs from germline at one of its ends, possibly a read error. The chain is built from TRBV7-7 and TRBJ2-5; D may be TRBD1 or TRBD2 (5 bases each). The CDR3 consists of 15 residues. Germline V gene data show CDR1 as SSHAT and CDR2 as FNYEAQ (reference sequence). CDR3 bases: TGTGCTAGCAGGAAAGGGACGACAAGGACAGAGACCCAGTACTTC. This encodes CASRKGTTRTETQYF.

Here the CDR3 DNA reads TGCGCCAGCAGCCAAGATGCACCCGTGGGCAACTACGAGCAGTACTTC. It encodes CASSQDAPVGNYEQYF. This chain connects TRBV4-3 to TRBJ2-7; D is uncertain. Germline CDR1 and CDR2: LGHNA and YSLEER. This CDR3 is 16 amino acids long. V was trimmed by 0 bases and J by 3 bases, leaving 15 bases between them.

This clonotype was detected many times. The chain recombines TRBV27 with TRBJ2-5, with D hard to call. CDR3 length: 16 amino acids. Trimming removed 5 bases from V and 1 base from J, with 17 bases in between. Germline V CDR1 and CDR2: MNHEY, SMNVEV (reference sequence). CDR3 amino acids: CASSPLYEDRQETQYF. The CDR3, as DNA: TGTGCCAGCAGTCCCCTGTACGAGGACCGCCAAGAGACCCAGTACTTC.

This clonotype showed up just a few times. In DNA, the CDR3 is TGTGCCAGCAGCTACGACCGGGACAGGGCCTCCTACGAGCAGTACTTC. This gives the protein CASSYDRDRASYEQYF. The chain couples TRBV7-2 to TRBJ2-7; 9 bases agree with TRBD1. This CDR3 contains 16 residues. The junction had 7 bases not matched to a gene; V was cut back by 4 bases and J by 0 bases. Germline CDR1 reads SGHTA; CDR2 reads FQGNSA. Full variable domain (missing parts from reference TRBV7-2 and TRBJ2-7): GAGVSQSPSNKVTEKGKDVELRCDPISGHTALYWYRQSLGQGLEFLIYFQGNSAPDKSGLPSDRFSAERTGGSVSTLTIQRTQQEDSAVYLCASSYDRDRASYEQYFGPGTRLTVT.

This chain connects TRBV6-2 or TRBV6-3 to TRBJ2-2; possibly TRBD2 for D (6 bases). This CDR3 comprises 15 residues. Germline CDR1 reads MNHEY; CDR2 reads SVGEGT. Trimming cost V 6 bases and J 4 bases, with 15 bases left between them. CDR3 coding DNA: TGTGCCAGCAGGATTACCGGGAGCGGCACCGGGGAGCTGTTTTTT. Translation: CASRITGSGTGELFF.

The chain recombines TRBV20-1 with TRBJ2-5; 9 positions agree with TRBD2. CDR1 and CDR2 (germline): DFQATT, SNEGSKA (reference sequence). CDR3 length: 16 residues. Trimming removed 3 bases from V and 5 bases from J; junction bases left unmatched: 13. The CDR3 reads CSASGVSGSRWETQYF. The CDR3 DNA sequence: TGCAGTGCTAGTGGGGTTAGCGGGAGCAGGTGGGAGACCCAGTACTTC.

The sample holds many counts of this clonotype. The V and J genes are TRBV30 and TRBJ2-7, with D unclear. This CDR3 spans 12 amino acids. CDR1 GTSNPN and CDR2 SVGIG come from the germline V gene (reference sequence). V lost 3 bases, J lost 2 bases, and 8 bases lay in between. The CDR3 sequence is CAWRDVAYEQYF. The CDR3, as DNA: TGTGCCTGGAGGGACGTAGCCTACGAGCAGTACTTC.

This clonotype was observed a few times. The CDR3 reads CASSEGVGRGRNQPQHF. The CDR3 DNA follows: TGTGCCAGCAGTGAAGGGGTCGGCAGGGGACGCAATCAGCCCCAGCATTTT. The genes are TRBV2 and TRBJ1-5; TRBD1 might be the D (6 bases). Looked up from germline, CDR1 is SNHLY and CDR2 is FYNNEI. V shed 1 base and J shed 2 bases, with 15 bases lying between them. The length of the CDR3 is 17 residues. The full variable domain, its missing parts supplied by reference TRBV2 and TRBJ1-5, is EPEVTQTPSHQVTQMGQEVILRCVPISNHLYFYWYRQILGQKVEFLVSFYNNEISEKSEIFDDQFSVERPDGSNFTLKIRSTKLEDSAMYFCASSEGVGRGRNQPQHFGDGTRLSIL.

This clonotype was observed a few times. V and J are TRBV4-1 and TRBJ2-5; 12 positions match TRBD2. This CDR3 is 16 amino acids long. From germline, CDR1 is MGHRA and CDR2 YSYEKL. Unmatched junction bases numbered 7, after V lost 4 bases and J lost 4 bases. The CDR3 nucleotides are TGCGCCAGCAGCCGCCTACTAGCGGGAGGAGGAGAGACCCAGTACTTC. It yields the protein CASSRLLAGGGETQYF.

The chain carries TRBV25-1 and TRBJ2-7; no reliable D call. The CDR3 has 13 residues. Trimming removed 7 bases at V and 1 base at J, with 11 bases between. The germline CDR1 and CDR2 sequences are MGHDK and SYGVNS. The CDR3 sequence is CASKDKSSYEQYF. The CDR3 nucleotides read TGTGCCAGCAAAGACAAAAGTTCCTACGAGCAGTACTTC.

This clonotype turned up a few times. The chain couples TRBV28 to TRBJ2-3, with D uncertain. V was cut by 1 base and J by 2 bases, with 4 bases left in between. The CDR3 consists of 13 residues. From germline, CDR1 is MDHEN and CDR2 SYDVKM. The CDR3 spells CASSLYPTDTQYF. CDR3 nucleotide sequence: TGTGCCAGCAGTTTATATCCCACAGATACGCAGTATTTT.

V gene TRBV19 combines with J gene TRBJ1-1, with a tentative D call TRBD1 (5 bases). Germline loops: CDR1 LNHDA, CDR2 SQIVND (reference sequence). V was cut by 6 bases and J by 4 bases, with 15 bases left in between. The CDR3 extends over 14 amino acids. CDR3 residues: CASRPRGGGTEAFF. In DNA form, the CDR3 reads TGTGCCAGTAGACCTAGGGGCGGTGGCACTGAAGCTTTCTTT.

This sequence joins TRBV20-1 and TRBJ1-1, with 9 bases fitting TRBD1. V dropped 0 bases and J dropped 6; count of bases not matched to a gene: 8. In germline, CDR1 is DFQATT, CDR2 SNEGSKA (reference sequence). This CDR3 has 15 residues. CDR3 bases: TGCAGTGCTAGAGATCTGGGACAGGGCCGGGCTGAAGCTTTCTTT. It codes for CSARDLGQGRAEAFF.

Here the CDR3 reads CSALDSYYGYTF. Written as DNA, the CDR3 is TGCAGTGCCCTGGACAGCTACTATGGCTACACCTTC. The chain recombines TRBV20-1 with TRBJ1-2, with D possibly TRBD1 on 6 matching bases. V lost 6 bases to trimming and J lost 3 bases, with 11 bases between them. The V gene's germline CDR1 is DFQATT and CDR2 SNEGSKA (reference sequence). This CDR3 is 12 amino acids long.

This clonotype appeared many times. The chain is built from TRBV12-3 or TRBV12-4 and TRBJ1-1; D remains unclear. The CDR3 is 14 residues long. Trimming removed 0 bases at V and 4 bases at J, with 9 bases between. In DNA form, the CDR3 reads TGTGCCAGCAGTTTAGCGTATGGAGGCACTGAAGCTTTCTTT. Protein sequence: CASSLAYGGTEAFF.

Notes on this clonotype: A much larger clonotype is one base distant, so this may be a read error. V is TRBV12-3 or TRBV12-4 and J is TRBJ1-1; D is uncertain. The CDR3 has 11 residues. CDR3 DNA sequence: TGTGCCGGCAGTTTCTCAAGTCAAGCTTTCTTT. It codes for CAGSFSSQAFF.